This T cell receptor beta chain is from a study of siplizumab effects on memory and regulatory T cells. Study results and limitations: Mappable CD4+ clones that were alloreactive averaged around 70% Treg-derived with siplizumab versus 25% to 30% in controls. In siplizumab cultures, the suppressive function of proliferating Tregs remained unconfirmed.

Trimming left V 4 bases short and J 7 bases short, with 11 bases between. The CDR3 has 12 amino acids. Germline V lookup: CDR1 SGHDT, CDR2 YYEEEE. Roughly 99,000 TCR templates were assayed per sample. Clones were read by immunoSEQ multiplex PCR, and TCRdb kept only the in-frame ones, dropping some. The sample shows some 97,000 clones, 90% to 95% of them seen only once. In regard to this clone: Its matching antigen is unknown.

The rearrangement joins TRBV5-6 to TRBJ1-2; no clear D. The clonotype was recovered from a human donor in good health. The sequenced sample was Tregs sorted from blood. DNA for the CDR3: TGTGCCAGCAGCCTGCGCGAAACTGGCTACACCTTC. This encodes CASSLRETGYTF.